This is a list of T cell receptor beta chains from one sample in a study of T cell responses to AZD1222 COVID-19 vaccine. Here immunoSEQ multiplex PCR was the method, and the copy in TCRdb shows in-frame clones only, minus some. The repertoire holds fewer than 180,000 clones, with less than 95% as singletons. This specimen was peripheral blood, taken on day 0 of AZD1222 vaccination. These receptors were taken from an adult in good health. The CDR3 runs from the conserved cysteine through the conserved F or W. The order of the fields is J gene, clone size, D gene, V gene, CDR3 protein, CDR3 DNA. A D gene is named only where the DNA matches it firmly. Not every row has a clone size; where given, it reads once, few, many or a size class.

j_gene: TRBJ1-6; abundance: once; d_gene: .; v_gene: TRBV19; CDR3aa: CASSISGHLSYNSPLHF; CDR3nt: TGTGCCAGTAGTATAAGTGGACATCTCTCCTATAATTCACCCCTCCACTTT
j_gene: TRBJ2-3; abundance: once; d_gene: .; v_gene: TRBV5-1; CDR3aa: CASSLVMGDGTDTQYF; CDR3nt: TGCGCCAGCAGCTTGGTTATGGGGGATGGCACAGATACGCAGTATTTT
j_gene: TRBJ2-1; abundance: .; d_gene: TRBD2; v_gene: TRBV7-7; CDR3aa: CASSLAGRTSGSEQFF; CDR3nt: TGTGCCAGCAGCTTAGCGGGTCGGACTAGCGGGTCTGAGCAGTTCTTC
j_gene: TRBJ1-2; abundance: .; d_gene: .; v_gene: TRBV6-5; CDR3aa: CASSYSTAGVYGYTF; CDR3nt: TGTGCCAGCAGTTACTCGACGGCAGGGGTCTATGGCTACACCTTC
j_gene: TRBJ2-1; abundance: .; d_gene: .; v_gene: TRBV20-1; CDR3aa: CSASLSSYNEQFF; CDR3nt: TGCAGTGCTAGTTTGAGCTCCTACAATGAGCAGTTCTTC
j_gene: TRBJ1-1; abundance: .; d_gene: TRBD1; v_gene: TRBV7-9; CDR3aa: CASSPWTGNTEAFF; CDR3nt: TGTGCCAGCAGCCCTTGGACAGGGAACACTGAAGCTTTCTTT
j_gene: TRBJ1-2; abundance: .; d_gene: .; v_gene: TRBV18; CDR3aa: CASSPPGGYNYGYTF; CDR3nt: TGTGCCAGCTCACCCCCGGGAGGTTACAACTATGGCTACACCTTC
j_gene: TRBJ2-1; abundance: .; d_gene: .; v_gene: TRBV7-8; CDR3aa: CASSLGWGTQDNEQFF; CDR3nt: TGTGCCAGCAGCTTAGGATGGGGGACTCAAGACAATGAGCAGTTCTTC
j_gene: TRBJ1-1; abundance: once; d_gene: .; v_gene: TRBV12-3/TRBV12-4; CDR3aa: CASSLIGSTEAFF; CDR3nt: TGTGCCAGCAGTTTAATAGGCAGCACTGAAGCTTTCTTT
j_gene: TRBJ2-2; abundance: .; d_gene: TRBD1; v_gene: TRBV7-9; CDR3aa: CASSLIQGDTGELFF; CDR3nt: TGTGCCAGCAGCTTAATACAGGGGGACACCGGGGAGCTGTTTTTT
j_gene: TRBJ1-3; abundance: once; d_gene: .; v_gene: TRBV5-4; CDR3aa: CASSPVGGSGNTIYF; CDR3nt: TGTGCCAGCAGCCCCGTCGGTGGCTCTGGAAACACCATATATTTT
j_gene: TRBJ1-2; abundance: .; d_gene: .; v_gene: TRBV7-9; CDR3aa: CASSFAGSTDGYTF; CDR3nt: TGTGCCAGCAGCTTTGCGGGTAGTACGGACGGCTACACCTTC
j_gene: TRBJ1-2; abundance: .; d_gene: .; v_gene: TRBV6-2/TRBV6-3; CDR3aa: CASSSDGDRRSGGYTF; CDR3nt: TGTGCCAGCAGTTCCGATGGGGACCGCCGCTCGGGTGGCTACACCTTC
j_gene: TRBJ2-3; abundance: .; d_gene: TRBD2; v_gene: TRBV19; CDR3aa: CASSSKRGSTDTQYF; CDR3nt: TGTGCCAGTAGTTCTAAGCGGGGGAGCACAGATACGCAGTATTTT
j_gene: TRBJ2-1; abundance: .; d_gene: TRBD2; v_gene: TRBV28; CDR3aa: CASSSPGLAGEQFF; CDR3nt: TGTGCCAGCAGTTCCCCGGGACTAGCGGGAGAGCAGTTCTTC
j_gene: TRBJ1-4; abundance: .; d_gene: .; v_gene: TRBV2; CDR3aa: CASSLVATNEKLFF; CDR3nt: TGTGCCAGCAGTTTGGTTGCAACTAATGAAAAACTGTTTTTT
j_gene: TRBJ2-5; abundance: .; d_gene: .; v_gene: TRBV28; CDR3aa: CASRLGVARETQYF; CDR3nt: TGTGCCAGCAGGTTAGGGGTAGCGCGAGAGACCCAGTACTTC
j_gene: TRBJ1-1; abundance: once; d_gene: TRBD1; v_gene: TRBV5-1; CDR3aa: CASSLGTGNTEAFF; CDR3nt: TGCGCCAGCAGCTTGGGGACAGGGAACACTGAAGCTTTCTTT
j_gene: TRBJ2-5; abundance: .; d_gene: .; v_gene: TRBV27; CDR3aa: CASSFIGEETQYF; CDR3nt: TGTGCCAGCAGTTTTATAGGGGAAGAGACCCAGTACTTC
j_gene: TRBJ2-1; abundance: .; d_gene: TRBD2; v_gene: TRBV24-1; CDR3aa: CATSDPGGVGGQFF; CDR3nt: TGTGCCACCAGTGACCCGGGAGGGGTCGGCGGGCAGTTCTTC
j_gene: TRBJ2-1; abundance: .; d_gene: TRBD1; v_gene: TRBV5-6; CDR3aa: CASSLGQFSGRGPWNEQFF; CDR3nt: TGTGCCAGCAGCTTGGGTCAGTTTTCGGGCAGGGGGCCGTGGAATGAGCAGTTCTTC
j_gene: TRBJ1-4; abundance: .; d_gene: .; v_gene: TRBV11-2; CDR3aa: CASSLGQGRGEKLFF; CDR3nt: TGTGCCAGCAGCTTAGGGCAGGGGAGAGGTGAAAAACTGTTTTTT
j_gene: TRBJ1-1; abundance: .; d_gene: TRBD1; v_gene: TRBV3-1/TRBV3-2; CDR3aa: CASSQGGQLNTEAFF; CDR3nt: TGTGCCAGCAGCCAAGGGGGACAGCTGAACACTGAAGCTTTCTTT
j_gene: TRBJ1-1; abundance: .; d_gene: .; v_gene: TRBV7-9; CDR3aa: CASSPGGGGAPWTEAFF; CDR3nt: TGTGCCAGCAGCCCGGGTGGGGGCGGAGCACCGTGGACTGAAGCTTTCTTT
j_gene: TRBJ1-2; abundance: .; d_gene: .; v_gene: TRBV19; CDR3aa: CASSISPWDGYTF; CDR3nt: TGTGCCAGTAGTATTTCGCCTTGGGATGGCTACACCTTC
j_gene: TRBJ1-1; abundance: .; d_gene: .; v_gene: TRBV27; CDR3aa: CASSSSIANTEAFF; CDR3nt: TGTGCCAGCAGTTCCTCGATCGCGAACACTGAAGCTTTCTTT
j_gene: TRBJ2-2; abundance: .; d_gene: .; v_gene: TRBV19; CDR3aa: CASSPGPNTGELFF; CDR3nt: TGTGCCAGTAGTCCGGGACCCAATACCGGGGAGCTGTTTTTT
j_gene: TRBJ2-3; abundance: .; d_gene: .; v_gene: TRBV7-2; CDR3aa: CASSLEGPSAQYF; CDR3nt: TGTGCCAGCAGCTTAGAGGGCCCCTCGGCGCAGTATTTT
j_gene: TRBJ1-5; abundance: .; d_gene: .; v_gene: TRBV7-2; CDR3aa: CASSFTSNQPQHF; CDR3nt: TGTGCCAGCAGCTTTACAAGCAATCAGCCCCAGCATTTT
j_gene: TRBJ1-6; abundance: .; d_gene: .; v_gene: TRBV7-9; CDR3aa: CASSLGHGQRAPFDSPLHF; CDR3nt: TGTGCCAGCAGCCTCGGACACGGACAGCGCGCTCCGTTTGATTCACCCCTCCACTTT
j_gene: TRBJ1-5; abundance: .; d_gene: .; v_gene: TRBV12-1; CDR3aa: CASSSAYRTINQPQHF; CDR3nt: TGTGCCAGCAGCTCCGCTTATAGAACGATCAATCAGCCCCAGCATTTT
j_gene: TRBJ1-1; abundance: .; d_gene: .; v_gene: TRBV19; CDR3aa: CASSITSGSAEAFF; CDR3nt: TGTGCCAGTAGTATAACCTCAGGGTCCGCTGAAGCTTTCTTT
j_gene: TRBJ1-2; abundance: .; d_gene: TRBD1; v_gene: TRBV11-3; CDR3aa: CASGRQGVGYTF; CDR3nt: TGTGCCAGCGGCAGACAGGGGGTTGGCTACACCTTC